The 21 T cell receptor beta chains listed next were all sequenced from one sample in a study of blood T cells in healthy people across ages. A second PCR, run for about 6 to 11 cycles, used a sample-barcoded 5' primer plus a J-beta primer mix. Each CDR3 protein gets one entry after TCRdb re-called the 5' RACE reads with MiXCR. The sample includes roughly 1,000,000 distinct CDR3 sequences, 20% to 25% of them seen just once. Separately, the same data were catalogued under a study of T cells of mothers and their children.

Sequencing was carried out using blood. The receptor source for this set is a girl aged 2-10 years in good health.

This clonotype was observed a few times. The rearrangement links TRBV28 to TRBJ2-5; TRBD1 matches at 9 bases. V was pared by 3 bases and J by 1 base, with 6 bases of the junction left unmatched. The CDR3 has 16 amino acids. Germline CDR1 is MDHEN and CDR2 is SYDVKM. The CDR3 sequence is CASSLYETGGQETQYF. CDR3 coding DNA: TGTGCCAGCAGTTTGTATGAGACAGGGGGCCAAGAGACCCAGTACTTC.

This clonotype came up once. CDR3 amino acids: CASSDARDSYNEQFF. In DNA form, the CDR3 reads TGTGCCAGCAGCGATGCCCGGGATTCCTACAATGAGCAGTTCTTC. The chain combines TRBV9 with TRBJ2-1, with D maybe TRBD2 (5 bases). The length of the CDR3 is 15 residues. V lost 3 bases and J lost 1, with 11 bases in between. Germline-derived CDR1 and CDR2 are SGDLS and YYNGEE.

This clonotype was recorded a few times. The chain combines TRBV6-1 with TRBJ2-5; D might be TRBD1 (6 bases). Looked up from germline, CDR1 is MNHNS and CDR2 is SASEGT. The V end lost 4 bases, the J end lost 11 bases, and 17 bases lay between the germline ends. The CDR3 is made up of 13 amino acids. The CDR3 spells CASSAARQVKQYF. In DNA form, the CDR3 reads TGTGCCAGCAGTGCTGCGCGACAGGTTAAGCAGTACTTC.

This clonotype has a handful of counts. A much larger clone lies a single base off, so this may be a read error. The chain couples TRBV6-5 to TRBJ1-1; D gene ambiguous. Trimming removed 3 bases at V and 4 bases at J, with 12 bases between. The CDR3 runs 14 residues. Germline V gives CDR1 MNHEY, CDR2 SVGAGI. CDR3 in DNA: TGTGCCAGCAGTTATGGCTCGTTGAGCACTGAAGCTTTCTTT. Protein: CASSYGSLSTEAFF.

CDR3 residues: CSYRTGTRETQYF. The CDR3 bases are TGCAGCTACAGGACAGGGACCCGAGAGACCCAGTACTTC. The rearrangement links TRBV29-1 to TRBJ2-5; 8 nucleotides line up with TRBD1. Per the germline V gene, CDR1 is SQVTM and CDR2 is ANQGSEA. The V gene end was trimmed by 8 bases and the J gene end by 4 bases; junction bases not matched to a gene: 9. This CDR3 spans 13 amino acids.

This clonotype was seen a few times. This rearrangement joins TRBV3-1 to TRBJ2-1; D is undetermined. Germline V CDR1 and CDR2: LGHDT, YNNKEL (reference sequence). V lost 1 base, J lost 10 bases, and 8 bases lay in between. The CDR3 runs 12 residues. CDR3 loop: CASSQGVREQFF. The CDR3 DNA is TGTGCCAGCAGCCAAGGAGTTAGAGAGCAGTTCTTC.

The genes are TRBV4-3 and TRBJ2-1; no definite D call. The CDR3 consists of 12 residues. Trimming shortened V by 2 bases and J by 6 bases, and 5 bases separated the two germline ends. Germline V gene lookup returns CDR1 LGHNA and CDR2 YSLEER. The CDR3 bases are TGCGCCAGCAGCCAAAAAGGCAATGAGCAGTTCTTC. As protein: CASSQKGNEQFF.

This clonotype showed up just a few times. The V gene is TRBV24-1, the J gene TRBJ1-1, with D unresolved. This CDR3 has 11 residues. Germline CDR1 and CDR2: KGHDR and SFDVKD. With 5 bases removed from V and 8 bases from J, the gap between germline ends came to 8 bases. In nucleotides, the CDR3 is TGTGCCACCAGTGCGGCGGGAGAAGCTTTCTTT. It specifies CATSAAGEAFF.

The gene calls are TRBV5-1 and TRBJ1-4; a weak D match, TRBD1 (5 bases). V lost 4 bases, J lost 8 bases, and 12 bases lay in between. The CDR3 loop spans 13 amino acids. Germline V gene data show CDR1 as SGHRS and CDR2 as YFSETQ. The chain's CDR3 is CASSPLGDEKLFF. CDR3 DNA sequence: TGCGCCAGCAGCCCCCTCGGGGACGAAAAACTGTTTTTT. Full variable domain (remainder filled in from reference TRBV5-1 and TRBJ1-4): KAGVTQTPRYLIKTRGQQVTLSCSPISGHRSVSWYQQTPGQGLQFLFEYFSETQRNKGNFPGRFSGRQFSNSRSEMNVSTLELGDSALYLCASSPLGDEKLFFGSGTQLSVL.

This chain connects TRBV28 to TRBJ2-5, with TRBD1 as a possible D gene (6 bases). CDR1 is MDHEN and CDR2 is SYDVKM in the germline V gene. CDR3 length: 15 residues. Trimming left V 4 bases short and J 5 bases short, with 17 bases between. Here the CDR3 reads CASSSLQQGRETQYF. The CDR3 DNA reads TGTGCCAGCAGTTCACTCCAACAGGGTAGGGAGACCCAGTACTTC.

The chain has TRBV11-2 and TRBJ2-5; weak D call: TRBD1 (6 bases). Per germline, CDR1 SGHAT and CDR2 FQNNGV. V was shortened by 0 bases and J by 5 bases, with 16 bases between the two germline ends. The CDR3 extends over 16 amino acids. As DNA, the CDR3 is TGTGCCAGCAGCTTAGATGGGGCAGGGGAGTATGAGACCCAGTACTTC. This sequence encodes CASSLDGAGEYETQYF.

This clonotype has just a few counts. The chain recombines TRBV6-1 with TRBJ2-1; perhaps TRBD1 as D (5 bases). The CDR3 is 14 amino acids. Deletions cut 5 bases from V and 4 bases from J, with 12 bases between. Germline CDR1 and CDR2: MNHNS and SASEGT. The CDR3 DNA reads TGTGCCAGCAGTAAAGGGGAATCGTACAATGAGCAGTTCTTC. It translates to CASSKGESYNEQFF.

This chain links TRBV21-1 with TRBJ1-5. TRBV21-1 has pseudogene status. This CDR3 has 14 amino acids. The CDR3 DNA sequence: TGTGCCAGCTGTTTTAGACAACCCGATAAACCCCAGCATTTT. Amino acids: CASCFRQPDKPQHF.

The chain combines TRBV6-1 with TRBJ2-5; 12 positions match TRBD2. The V segment lost 7 bases and the J segment 4 bases; nucleotides outside the gene matches: 13. Looked up from germline, CDR1 is MNHNS and CDR2 is SASEGT. The CDR3 contains 17 residues. The CDR3 loop reads CASNKQMTSGSSETQYF. The CDR3 bases are TGTGCCAGCAACAAACAAATGACTAGCGGGAGTTCAGAGACCCAGTACTTC.

This rearrangement joins TRBV20-1 to TRBJ2-5; TRBD2 matches 14 bases. This CDR3 region has 17 residues. V dropped 5 bases and J dropped 5; count of bases not matched to a gene: 13. Germline V gene lookup returns CDR1 DFQATT and CDR2 SNEGSKA (reference sequence). Written as DNA, the CDR3 is TGCAGTGCTGCGGGACTAGCGGGAGAGGTGTATGACGAGACCCAGTACTTC. Amino acids: CSAAGLAGEVYDETQYF.

The chain couples TRBV7-2 to TRBJ2-5, with a possible D match to TRBD1 (5 bases). V gave up 4 bases and J gave up 5 bases, with 17 bases separating them. In germline, CDR1 is SGHTA, CDR2 FQGNSA. This CDR3 is 15 amino acids long. CDR3 sequence: CASSSLGVPWETQYF. In DNA form, the CDR3 reads TGTGCCAGCAGCTCTTTAGGGGTGCCTTGGGAGACCCAGTACTTC.

This sequence joins TRBV3-1 and TRBJ2-6; 9 bases are a match to TRBD1. The CDR3 length is 16 residues. Germline assignment: CDR1 LGHDT and CDR2 YNNKEL (reference sequence). With V trimmed by 8 bases and J by 0 bases, 5 bases remained unmatched. The CDR3 sequence is CASGGTGISGANVLTF. CDR3 DNA sequence: TGTGCCAGCGGCGGGACAGGGATCTCTGGGGCCAACGTCCTGACTTTC. The whole variable domain, remainder taken from reference TRBV3-1 and TRBJ2-6, is DTAVSQTPKYLVTQMGNDKSIKCEQNLGHDTMYWYKQDSKKFLKIMFSYNNKELIINETVPNRFSPKSPDKAHLNLHINSLELGDSAVYFCASGGTGISGANVLTFGAGSRLTVL.

This clonotype was counted a few times. The chain uses TRBV12-3 or TRBV12-4 and TRBJ2-3, with D tentatively TRBD2 (5 bases). Trimming stripped 3 bases from V and 4 bases from J, with 11 bases between. CDR3 size: 14 residues. CDR3 sequence reads: CASSFDYPPDTQYF. In DNA form, the CDR3 reads TGTGCCAGCAGTTTCGACTATCCCCCAGATACGCAGTATTTT.

J is TRBJ1-4 and V is TRBV5-1; TRBD1 matches at 7 bases. The CDR3 is 18 amino acids. V lost 3 bases, J lost 3 bases, and 14 bases stayed unmatched. Germline V gives CDR1 SGHRS, CDR2 YFSETQ. Written as DNA, the CDR3 is TGCGCCAGCAGCTCGGGACAGAAGACCCTAATGTCTAATGAAAAACTGTTTTTT. Translated, it gives CASSSGQKTLMSNEKLFF. The complete variable domain, with remaining parts taken from reference TRBV5-1 and TRBJ1-4, reads KAGVTQTPRYLIKTRGQQVTLSCSPISGHRSVSWYQQTPGQGLQFLFEYFSETQRNKGNFPGRFSGRQFSNSRSEMNVSTLELGDSALYLCASSSGQKTLMSNEKLFFGSGTQLSVL.

V usage is TRBV29-1 and J usage is TRBJ2-1; TRBD2 might be the D (5 bases). The CDR3 runs to 14 residues. Deletions cut 5 bases from V and 7 bases from J, with 18 bases between. Germline-derived CDR1 and CDR2 are SQVTM and ANQGSEA. The CDR3 region has the DNA TGCAGCGTTCAGGTAGTCGGGTCGGGGAATGAGCAGTTCTTC. This translates into CSVQVVGSGNEQFF.

The rearrangement uses TRBV5-1 and TRBJ2-7; 8 nucleotides align to TRBD1. The CDR3 is 14 amino acids. The J segment lost 3 bases and the V segment lost 4 bases, leaving 6 bases of the junction unmatched. The germline gives CDR1 SGHRS, CDR2 YFSETQ. This CDR3 reads CASSRIQGDYEQYF. The CDR3 bases are TGCGCCAGCAGCCGAATACAGGGGGACTACGAGCAGTACTTC.